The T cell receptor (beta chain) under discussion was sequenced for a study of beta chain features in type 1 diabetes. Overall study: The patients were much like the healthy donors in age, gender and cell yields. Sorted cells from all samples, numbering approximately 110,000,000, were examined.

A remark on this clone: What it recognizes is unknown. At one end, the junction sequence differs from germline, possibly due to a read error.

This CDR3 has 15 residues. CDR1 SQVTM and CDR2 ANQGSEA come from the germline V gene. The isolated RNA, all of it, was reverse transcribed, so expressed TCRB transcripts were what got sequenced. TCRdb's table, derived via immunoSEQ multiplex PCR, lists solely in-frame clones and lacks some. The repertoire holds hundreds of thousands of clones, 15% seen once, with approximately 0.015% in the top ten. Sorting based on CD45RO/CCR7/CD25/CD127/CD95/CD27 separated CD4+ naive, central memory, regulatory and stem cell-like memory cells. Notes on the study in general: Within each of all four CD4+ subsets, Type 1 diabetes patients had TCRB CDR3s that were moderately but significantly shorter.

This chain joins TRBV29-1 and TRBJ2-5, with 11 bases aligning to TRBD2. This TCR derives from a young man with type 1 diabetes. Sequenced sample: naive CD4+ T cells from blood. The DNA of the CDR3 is TGCAGCCTTGACTCCGGACTAGCGGGTTCAGAGACCCAGTACTTC. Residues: CSLDSGLAGSETQYF.